A selection of T cell receptor beta chains follows, all from one sample in a study of shared clonotypes between healthy human individuals. The table came from immunoSEQ multiplex PCR; TCRdb's copy has only in-frame clones and leaves some out. The table has roughly 2,300,000 clones, around 92% seen once. The sequenced sample was naive CD4+ T cells from PBMCs. Receptor source: a man in his late teens or twenties in good health. Some clones in this sample may be carry-over from other donors' samples. CDR3s include the opening cysteine and the closing phenylalanine or tryptophan. A D gene is named only where the DNA matches it firmly. A clone size is listed for some rows: how often the clone was seen (once, few, many), or a class if it is expanded.

clone_size d_call j_call v_call cdr3_nt cdr3_aa
. . TRBJ2-1 TRBV21-1 TGTGCCAGCAGCATCGAGGGACTAGCGGGAGTCAAGAATGAGCAGTTCTTC CASSIEGLAGVKNEQFF
. TRBD1 TRBJ2-7 TRBV6-6 TGTGCCAGCAGAATCGGACAGGGGAACTACGAGCAGTACTTC CASRIGQGNYEQYF
. . TRBJ2-3 TRBV7-2 TGTGCCAGCAGTCGCCTAGGGCGGGACAGCACAGATACGCAGTATTTT CASSRLGRDSTDTQYF
. . TRBJ1-4 TRBV5-6 TGTGCCAGCAGCTTGGATCGTCCGTTAGGGGGTGAAAAACTGTTTTTT CASSLDRPLGGEKLFF
. . TRBJ2-7 TRBV9 TGTGCCAGCAGCGATCTAGAGGACGAGCAGTACTTC CASSDLEDEQYF
. . TRBJ1-1 TRBV5-5 TGTGCCAGCAGCTTTCCTTACTCGAACACTGAAGCTTTCTTT CASSFPYSNTEAFF
. TRBD1 TRBJ2-3 TRBV9 TGTGCCAGCACTCCCGACAGGGCGTACACAGATACGCAGTATTTT CASTPDRAYTDTQYF
. TRBD2 TRBJ2-3 TRBV7-2 TGTGCCAGCACCCTAGCGGGTGGCAGCACAGATACGCAGTATTTT CASTLAGGSTDTQYF
. . TRBJ2-1 TRBV29-1 TGCAGCGTTGAGGAGCGGACCTACAATGAGCAGTTCTTC CSVEERTYNEQFF
. . TRBJ1-3 TRBV5-1 TGCGCCAGCAGTACCGGGCCTCTAGGCTCTGGAAACACCATATATTTT CASSTGPLGSGNTIYF
. TRBD1 TRBJ2-3 TRBV6-1 TGTGCCAGCGTAGACAGGGGGAGCACAGATACGCAGTATTTT CASVDRGSTDTQYF
. TRBD1 TRBJ2-5 TRBV5-8 TGTGCCAGCAACCCGGGGACAGTGTACCAAGAGACCCAGTACTTC CASNPGTVYQETQYF
. TRBD1 TRBJ2-7 TRBV5-1 TGCGCCAGCAGCTTCGGAGGGACAGGGGTCGGCGAGCAGTACTTC CASSFGGTGVGEQYF
. . TRBJ2-7 TRBV11-2 TGTGCCAGCAGCTTATATGTTGGGGCTCTAACGAGCGAGCAGTACTTC CASSLYVGALTSEQYF
. TRBD2 TRBJ2-5 TRBV5-1 TGCGCCAGCAGTTTTGGACTAGCGGGGTACCAAGAGACCCAGTACTTC CASSFGLAGYQETQYF
. . TRBJ2-7 TRBV6-1 TGTGCCAGCGAGGGGCGGGCGGGAACCTACGAGCAGTACTTC CASEGRAGTYEQYF
. . TRBJ2-2 TRBV30 TGTGCCTGGAGTGTTAGGCAGAACACCGGGGAGCTGTTTTTT CAWSVRQNTGELFF
. . TRBJ2-1 TRBV7-3 TGTGCCAGCAGCCTTAGTCGGGACGGGGACAATGAGCAGTTCTTC CASSLSRDGDNEQFF
. . TRBJ2-5 TRBV2 TGTGCCAGCAGACAGGGCGGGGAGACCCAGTACTTC CASRQGGETQYF
once TRBD2 TRBJ2-4 TRBV5-1 TGCGCCAGCAGCTTGGGGAGACTAGCGGGACAATCAGGAGGAAGGATTCAGTACTTC CASSLGRLAGQSGGRIQYF
. TRBD1 TRBJ2-7 TRBV7-3 TGTGCCAGCAGCCGGGACAGGGCCTACGAGCAGTACTTC CASSRDRAYEQYF
. . TRBJ1-1 TRBV28 TGTGCCAGCAGTAAGGGGCTGAACACTGAAGCTTTCTTT CASSKGLNTEAFF
. . TRBJ2-7 TRBV10-2 TGCGCCAGCAGTGAGTCAGGGTACGAGCAGTACTTC CASSESGYEQYF
. . TRBJ1-1 TRBV21-1 TGTGCCAGCAGGGGGCACAGGGAGGGTGAAGCTTTCTTT CASRGHREGEAFF
. . TRBJ2-7 TRBV6-5 TGTGCCAGCAGTTACTTGAACCGGGACGGCACCTACGAGCAGTACTTC CASSYLNRDGTYEQYF
. . TRBJ2-1 TRBV7-9 TGTGCCAGCAGCCCACCGACACCGAACAATGAGCAGTTCTTC CASSPPTPNNEQFF
. TRBD2 TRBJ2-1 TRBV10-3 TGTGCCATCAGTGATGGCGGGAGACACACCTACAATGAGCAGTTCTTC CAISDGGRHTYNEQFF
. . TRBJ2-6 TRBV6-6 TGTGCCAGCTGCTCTTGGTCTGGGGCCAACGTCCTGACTTTC CASCSWSGANVLTF
. TRBD1 TRBJ1-3 TRBV5-1 TGCGCCAGCAGCTGGGACAGGGTAAACTCTGGAAACACCATATATTTT CASSWDRVNSGNTIYF
. . TRBJ2-3 TRBV11-3 TGTGCCAGCAGCCAGGGACCAAATGCAGATACGCAGTATTTT CASSQGPNADTQYF
. . TRBJ2-1 TRBV28 TGTGCCAGCACGAGCTTCTGGGATGAGCAGTTCTTC CASTSFWDEQFF
. TRBD1 TRBJ1-1 TRBV7-2 TGTGCCAGCAGCCGCGACAGGGTTCAGGGCACTGAAGCTTTCTTT CASSRDRVQGTEAFF
. TRBD1 TRBJ1-1 TRBV19 TGTGCCAGTAGTCGACAGGGTCCGGACACTGAAGCTTTCTTT CASSRQGPDTEAFF
. . TRBJ2-6 TRBV27 TGTGCCAGCAGTTTTTGGGAACCCCTGGGGGGGGCCAACGTCCTGACTTTC CASSFWEPLGGANVLTF
. TRBD1 TRBJ1-4 TRBV28 TGTGCCAGCAGTTCAGGGGGTGAAAAACTGTTTTTT CASSSGGEKLFF
. . TRBJ2-1 TRBV6-5 TGTGCCAGCAGTTACTCCCGCCAGGGGGGCCCCAATGAGCAGTTCTTC CASSYSRQGGPNEQFF
. . TRBJ2-1 TRBV5-1 TGCGCCAGCAGCTTGGTTACGGGATACAATGAGCAGTTCTTC CASSLVTGYNEQFF
. . TRBJ2-3 TRBV7-3 TGTGCCAGCAGCCCACCCTCCCAAGATACGCAGTATTTT CASSPPSQDTQYF
. TRBD1 TRBJ2-1 TRBV5-1 TGCGCCAGCAGCTGGGACAGACCCAATGAGCAGTTCTTC CASSWDRPNEQFF
. . TRBJ2-3 TRBV27 TGTGCCAGCAGTTTTAGACTGAGCACAGATACGCAGTATTTT CASSFRLSTDTQYF
. TRBD2 TRBJ2-7 TRBV7-2 TGTGCCAGCAGCTCTAATTTAGCGGGAGTAAGGTACGAGCAGTACTTC CASSSNLAGVRYEQYF
once . TRBJ1-4 TRBV9 TGTGCCAGCAGCGTAGCGGGGGCGCCTAATGAAAAACTGTTTTTT CASSVAGAPNEKLFF
. TRBD1 TRBJ1-4 TRBV7-9 TGTGCCAGCAGCCAGCGGACAGGGATAAATGAAAAACTGTTTTTT CASSQRTGINEKLFF
. TRBD2 TRBJ2-5 TRBV20-1 TGCAGTGTTGGGGGGGGACAGACCCAGTACTTC CSVGGGQTQYF
. . TRBJ2-5 TRBV30 TGTGCCTGGGGACACGAATTGTGGGCCCAGTACTTC CAWGHELWAQYF
. . TRBJ2-2 TRBV30 TGTGCCTGGAGTGTTTCCCGGACCGGGGAGCTGTTTTTT CAWSVSRTGELFF
. . TRBJ1-1 TRBV18 TGTGCCAGCTCACCACGGGAGAGCGAAGCTTTCTTT CASSPRESEAFF